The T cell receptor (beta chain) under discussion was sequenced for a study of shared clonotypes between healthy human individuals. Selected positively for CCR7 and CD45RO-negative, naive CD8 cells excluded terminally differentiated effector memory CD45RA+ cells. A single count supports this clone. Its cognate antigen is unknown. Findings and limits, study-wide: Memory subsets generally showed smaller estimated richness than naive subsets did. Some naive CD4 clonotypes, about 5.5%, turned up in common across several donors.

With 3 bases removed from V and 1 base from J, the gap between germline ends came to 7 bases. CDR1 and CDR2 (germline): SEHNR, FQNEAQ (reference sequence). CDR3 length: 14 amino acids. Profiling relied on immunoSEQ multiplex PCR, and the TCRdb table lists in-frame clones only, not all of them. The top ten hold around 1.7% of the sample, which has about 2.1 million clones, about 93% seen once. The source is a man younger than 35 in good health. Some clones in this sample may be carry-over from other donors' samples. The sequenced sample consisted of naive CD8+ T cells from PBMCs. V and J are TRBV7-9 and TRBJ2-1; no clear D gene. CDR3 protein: CASSFARSYNEQFF. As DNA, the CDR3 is TGTGCCAGCAGCTTTGCTAGATCCTACAATGAGCAGTTCTTC.